This T cell receptor (beta chain) derives from a study of cytomegalovirus exposure and HLA in healthy donors. Broader study findings: In a later analysis, specific HLA alleles were associated with 15,000 to 20,000 TCR beta sequences at a 0.05 false discovery rate. Reports showed the classifier diagnosing cytomegalovirus status with high specificity and sensitivity.

Vbeta (60) and Jbeta (13) primers were used in the PCR. Clones were sequenced by immunoSEQ multiplex PCR, and TCRdb holds only the in-frame ones, with some missing. The top ten hold 0.65% to 0.75% of the sample, which has more than 150,000 clones, 80% seen once. Germline CDR1 LGHNA, CDR2 YNFKEQ. The CDR3 consists of 15 residues. V was clipped by 1 base and J by 3 bases; unmatched bases: 4. With regard to this clone: Its specificity is not known.

The genes are TRBV4-2 and TRBJ1-2; 8 nucleotides align to TRBD1. Sequences were obtained from PBMCs. The sequence came from a boy aged 5-17 years in good health and CMV-seronegative. CDR3 amino acids: CASSQVSGGDYGYTF. DNA of the CDR3: TGTGCCAGCAGCCAAGTGTCAGGGGGCGACTATGGCTACACCTTC.